A single T cell receptor (beta chain) is shown here with its context. Its antigen is not identified. This record belongs to a study of T cell repertoires in cytomegalovirus infection. Across the study: Public TCR beta signatures provided an indication of both CMV infection and a matching HLA type. Study results and caveats: The study identified carriers of CMV plus the relevant HLA from cumulative public TCR beta family frequency. HLA-C-restricted, CMV-specific TCR beta clonotypes were dominant ex vivo.

TCRdb recomputed calls from the reads with MiXCR, one row per CDR3 protein. Altogether nearly 650,000 distinct CDR3 sequences are present, more than 20% being singletons, with the ten largest covering roughly 8%. Sequences were obtained from CD8+ T cells from PBMCs. This clonotype was obtained from a human donor in good health (CMV status not recorded). Some clones in this sample may be carry-over from other donors' samples.

Here the CDR3 reads CASSQVAGAGGEQFF. As DNA, the CDR3 is TGCGCCAGCAGCCAAGTGGCAGGGGCAGGGGGTGAGCAGTTCTTC. The rearrangement links TRBV4-1 to TRBJ2-1, with TRBD1 matching 7 bases. Germline lookup yields CDR1 MGHRA and CDR2 YSYEKL. The J segment lost 9 bases and the V segment lost 1 base, leaving 9 bases of the junction unmatched. CDR3 length: 15 amino acids.